This TCR beta chain was obtained from a study of Tregs in tolerant kidney transplant recipients (dated by TCRdb to about 2019). For context, the study as a whole: The transplants used related donors along with nonmyeloablative bone marrow transplantation, and in the human trials mixed chimerism was transient. TCRbeta sequencing was used in the study to identify donor-specific regulatory T cells before combined kidney and bone marrow transplantation, and the identified cells were then tracked after transplant.

The meaning of the sample's time point label: blood sample drawn before combined kidney and bone marrow transplant. Unstimulated Tregs (CD4+CD25+CD127-), CD4+ non-Tregs (CD4+CD25-), CD4 and CD8 cells were FACS-sorted from thawed PBMCs. The patients were 4 recipients of combined kidney and bone marrow transplants from the ITN036ST trial, and samples were available only for these trial subjects. Healthy control blood was processed to PBMCs with a Ficoll density gradient and then cryopreserved, whereas patient PBMCs were collected both before and after transplant. From its cysteine to its phenylalanine, the CDR3 spans 16 amino acids. Kept here is only the CDR3 DNA, which spans 48 bases and is read in frame from base 1. Trimmed from V: 6 bases; trimmed from J: 2 bases; junction bases lacking a gene match: 11. Reading the germline V gene gives CDR1 SGHRS and CDR2 YFSETQ. For TCRbeta CDR3 sequencing, genomic DNA from the sorted cells was extracted using the QIAGEN DNeasy Blood and Tissue Kit. High-throughput TCRbeta CDR3 sequencing, including PCR amplification with bias correction and internal controls, was performed commercially through immunoSEQ. As for the authors' bioinformatics: A unique productive TCRbeta sequence was defined by the CDR3 nucleotide sequence when primers matched, and otherwise by the CDR3 amino acid sequence together with the Vbeta and Jbeta genes. Sorting error was corrected by removing sequences shared between sorted populations at a frequency ratio of 2:1 or less, and the remaining shared sequences were assigned to the higher population. Sequences were defined as donor-reactive when expanded at least 5-fold in CFSE-low cells versus unstimulated cells and present at a frequency of at least 0.01% in CFSE-low cells. Repertoire divergence was quantified by Jensen-Shannon divergence using the top 100 TCRbeta sequences ranked by frequency. For any sample with multiple sequencing runs, sorting error was corrected in each run separately before the runs were pooled. Drawn from immuneACCESS, this table holds only the in-frame rearrangements with V and J called that TCRdb kept. Clones are partly lost; checked studies trace under half to an unresolved V gene and leave the rest unexplained. V and J calls and clone size follow that table, whereas D and trimming were derived from the DNA. The sample includes tens of thousands of clones, with about 89% observed a single time. The biggest ten clones account for around 0.38% of the sample.

Study-wide findings and limitations: For some patients, the PCR primers changed as time went on, which meant samples from those patients could not be compared with one another at the nucleotide level. Expanding Tregs with activated donor B cells appeared to identify the most biologically relevant and donor-specific TCRbeta repertoire. Biological reproducibility was not examined directly, but technical replication error appeared to be minimal. Donor-specific Treg expansion was found to exceed global Treg expansion in tolerant patients, suggesting antigen-driven rather than nonspecific expansion. Because the study included only a small number of patients, the results must be confirmed in larger populations and under other immunosuppression protocols.

Concerning this clone itself: The antigen it binds to is not known. No base quality information exists; no much larger clone differs at one position.

The specimen was CD4+ T cells from blood, collected before the transplant. The origin of this receptor is a human donor who received a combined kidney and bone marrow transplant. The chain couples TRBV5-1 to TRBJ2-7; 10 bases in the junction line up with TRBD2. Here is the DNA: TGCGCCAGCACCCCGGGAGGACTAGCGGACACCTACGAGCAGTACTTC. Its coded protein is CASTPGGLADTYEQYF.